One and the same sample provided the 8 T cell receptor beta chains below, sequenced in a study of T-cell reconstitution after alpha-beta-depleted transplantation in children (dated by TCRdb to the mid-2010s). Library generation was performed with PCR. The instrument was an Illumina HiSeq 2500. TCR library preparation used molecular barcoding, with unique molecular identifiers applied to normalize quantification of the TCRbeta repertoire. TCRdb took the public reads, trimmed them with fastp at Q25, ran MiXCR for clone calling and kept in-frame beta chains. Duplicate CDR3 protein sequences are folded into a single record with the most common DNA and genes. The sample records tens of thousands of distinct CDR3 sequences, 15% to 20% of which are singletons. The biggest ten clones account for roughly half of the sample. The treatment or condition tag for this specimen amounts to: allogeneic hematopoietic cell transplantation with graft depleted of TCRalphabeta T cells and CD19 B cells.

This material consisted of PBMCs, mostly from graft donor cells, taken 360 days after TCRalphabeta/CD19-depleted stem cell transplant. The source of these receptors is a male patient between 2 and 9 years old who had a stem cell transplant for acute lymphoblastic leukemia, so the T cells may come from the graft donor.

This clonotype showed up many times. The chain recombines TRBV10-3 with TRBJ2-3, with D perhaps matching TRBD2 (6 bases). Trimming took 10 bases from V and 2 from J, leaving 19 bases between them. This CDR3 is 15 amino acids long. Per the germline V gene, CDR1 is ENHRY and CDR2 is SYGVKD. DNA for the CDR3: TGTGCCACTGCGCTGGGGGGTGAGTACACAGATACGCAGTATTTT. This encodes CATALGGEYTDTQYF.

This clonotype was detected only a few times. CDR3 amino acids: CASSQRQGTNEKLFF. As DNA, the CDR3 is TGCGCCAGCAGCCAAAGACAGGGCACTAATGAAAAACTGTTTTTT. The chain uses TRBV4-1 and TRBJ1-4, with 7 bases aligning to TRBD1. The CDR3 has 15 residues. The V segment lost 2 bases and the J segment 2 bases; nucleotides outside the gene matches: 2. Germline V CDR1 and CDR2: MGHRA, YSYEKL.

V usage is TRBV5-1 and J usage is TRBJ1-2; 10 bases are a match to TRBD1. CDR1 SGHRS and CDR2 YFSETQ come from the germline V gene. CDR3 length equals 15 residues. V lost 4 bases and J lost 2; bases outside the gene matches: 5. CDR3 sequence reads: CASSRDRGGNYGYTF. The CDR3 nucleotides read TGCGCCAGCAGCCGGGACAGGGGAGGAAACTATGGCTACACCTTC.

This clonotype appeared a few times. The CDR3 region is CASSTRARPGTQYF. CDR3 coding DNA: TGTGCCAGCAGCACACGAGCGAGACCCGGTACGCAGTATTTT. The chain couples TRBV21-1 to TRBJ2-3; the table's D call, TRBD2, was not checked against the DNA. TRBV21-1 is labeled a pseudogene. The CDR3 consists of 14 residues.

This rearrangement joins TRBV9 to TRBJ2-2; D is undetermined. Per the germline V gene, CDR1 is SGDLS and CDR2 is YYNGEE. V lost 5 bases and J 2 bases, leaving 4 bases between the germline ends. CDR3 length equals 12 residues. The CDR3 spells CASRRNTGELFF. The DNA of the CDR3 is TGTGCCAGCAGAAGAAACACCGGGGAGCTGTTTTTT.

The chain employs TRBV6-1 and TRBJ2-2, with D tentatively TRBD1 (6 bases). Germline V gives CDR1 MNHNS, CDR2 SASEGT. The CDR3 covers 16 residues. Between the trimmed V and J ends, which lost 5 bases and 8 bases, there was a span of 21 bases. The CDR3 nucleotides read TGTGCCAGCAGTCCTAAGGACAGTCGAGGTGGAGGGGAGCTGTTTTTT. Its translation is CASSPKDSRGGGELFF.

The gene calls are TRBV28 and TRBJ2-7; no firm D call. Germline V gene lookup returns CDR1 MDHEN and CDR2 SYDVKM. The CDR3 runs 9 residues. Trimming took off 1 base at V and 12 bases at J, with 4 bases between the two ends. The CDR3 DNA reads as TGTGCCAGCAGTTTATTGGGGTACTTC. This codes for CASSLLGYF. Based on the CDR3 plus reference TRBV28 and TRBJ2-7, the full variable domain is DVKVTQSSRYLVKRTGEKVFLECVQDMDHENMFWYRQDPGLGLRLIYFSYDVKMKEKGDIPEGYSVSREKKERFSLILESASTNQTSMYLCASSLLGYFGPGTRLTVT.

The chain uses TRBV27 and TRBJ1-2; D is ambiguous. V shed 2 bases and J shed 0 bases, with 7 bases lying between them. This CDR3 has 14 amino acids. The germline V gene has CDR1 MNHEY and CDR2 SMNVEV (reference sequence). The CDR3, as DNA: TGTGCCAGCAGTTTAAGTGCTTCTAACTATGGCTACACCTTC. Encoded protein: CASSLSASNYGYTF.